The clone carrying this T cell receptor beta chain was detected a few times. Per germline, CDR1 MGHRA and CDR2 YSYEKL. The CDR3 length is 16 residues. V was pared by 0 bases and J by 2 bases, with 10 bases between. This sample stems from a study of blood T cell repertoires in COVID-19. For the study at large: Material from acute and convalescent COVID-19 was sourced from the United States, Italy and Spain.

Generated by immunoSEQ multiplex PCR, the TCRdb table keeps only in-frame clones and is missing some. The top ten clones hold less than 6.5% of a sample with approximately 210,000 clones, 84% of them seen once. The sample consisted of peripheral blood. The chain links TRBV4-1 to TRBJ2-2; the D is unclear. The TCR sequence derives from a woman in her 70s with active or convalescent COVID-19. The CDR3 coding sequence is TGCGCCAGCAGCCAAGATCGCACGACTAACACCGGGGAGCTGTTTTTT. Its protein is CASSQDRTTNTGELFF.